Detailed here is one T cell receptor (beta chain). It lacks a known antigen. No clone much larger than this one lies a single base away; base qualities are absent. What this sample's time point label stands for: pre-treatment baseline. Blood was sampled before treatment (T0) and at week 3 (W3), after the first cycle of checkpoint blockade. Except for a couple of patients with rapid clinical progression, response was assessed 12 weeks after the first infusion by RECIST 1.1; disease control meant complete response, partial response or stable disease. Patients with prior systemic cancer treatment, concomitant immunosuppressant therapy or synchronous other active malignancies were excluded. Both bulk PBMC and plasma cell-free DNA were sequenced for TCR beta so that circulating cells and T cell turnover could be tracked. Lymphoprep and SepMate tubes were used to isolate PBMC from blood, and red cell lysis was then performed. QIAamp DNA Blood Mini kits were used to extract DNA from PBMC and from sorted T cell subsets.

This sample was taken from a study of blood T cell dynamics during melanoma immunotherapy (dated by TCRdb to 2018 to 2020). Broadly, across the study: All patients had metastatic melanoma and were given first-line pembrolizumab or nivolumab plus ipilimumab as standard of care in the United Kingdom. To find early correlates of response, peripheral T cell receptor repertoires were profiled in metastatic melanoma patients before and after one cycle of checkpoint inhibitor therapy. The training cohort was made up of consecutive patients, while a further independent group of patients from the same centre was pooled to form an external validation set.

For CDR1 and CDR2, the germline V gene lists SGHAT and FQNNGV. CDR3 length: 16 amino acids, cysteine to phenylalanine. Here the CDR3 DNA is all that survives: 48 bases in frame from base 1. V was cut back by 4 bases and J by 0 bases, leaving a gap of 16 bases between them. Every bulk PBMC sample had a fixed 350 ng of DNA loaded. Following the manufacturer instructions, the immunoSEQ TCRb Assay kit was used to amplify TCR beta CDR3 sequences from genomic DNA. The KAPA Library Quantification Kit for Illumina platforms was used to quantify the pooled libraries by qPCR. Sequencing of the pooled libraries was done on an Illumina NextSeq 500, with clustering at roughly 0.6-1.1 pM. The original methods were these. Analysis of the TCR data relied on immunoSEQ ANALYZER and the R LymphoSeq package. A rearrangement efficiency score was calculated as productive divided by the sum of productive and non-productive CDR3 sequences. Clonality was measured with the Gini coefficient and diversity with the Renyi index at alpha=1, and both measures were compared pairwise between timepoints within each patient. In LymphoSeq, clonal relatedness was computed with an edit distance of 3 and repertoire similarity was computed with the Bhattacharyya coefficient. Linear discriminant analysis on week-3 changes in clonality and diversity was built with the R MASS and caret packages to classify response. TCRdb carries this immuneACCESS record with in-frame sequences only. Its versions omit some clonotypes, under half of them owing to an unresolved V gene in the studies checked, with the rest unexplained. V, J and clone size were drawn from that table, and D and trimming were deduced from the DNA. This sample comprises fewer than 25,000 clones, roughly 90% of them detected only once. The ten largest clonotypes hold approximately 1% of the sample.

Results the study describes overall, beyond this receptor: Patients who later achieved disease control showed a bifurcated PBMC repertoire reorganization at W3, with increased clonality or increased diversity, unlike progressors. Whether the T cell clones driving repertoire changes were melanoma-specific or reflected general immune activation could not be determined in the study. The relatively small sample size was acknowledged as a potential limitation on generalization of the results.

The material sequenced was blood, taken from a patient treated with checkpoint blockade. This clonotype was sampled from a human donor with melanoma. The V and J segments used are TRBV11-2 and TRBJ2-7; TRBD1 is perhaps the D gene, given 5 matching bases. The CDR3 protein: CASSSSVGPGSYEQYF. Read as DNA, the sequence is TGTGCCAGCAGCTCCAGTGTGGGGCCCGGCTCCTACGAGCAGTACTTC.